This TCR beta chain was captured in a study of blood T cells in healthy people across ages. In regard to this clonotype: The antigen remains undetermined.

With a J-beta primer mix and a sample-barcoded 5' primer, a second PCR ran roughly 6 to 12 cycles. Researchers report that a template-switch adaptor with 12 random nucleotides tagged each cDNA molecule. Each single sample gave us at least 2.5 million CDR3-containing paired-end reads. One entry per CDR3 protein, called by TCRdb with MiXCR from the 5' RACE reads. The sample lists approximately 800,000 distinct CDR3 sequences, around 50% occurring once. This CDR3 is built from 17 residues. Trimming removed 4 bases from V and 1 base from J, with 14 bases in between. General study results and limits: No conclusive comparison of naive versus antigen-experienced cells was possible with unsorted PBMCs. More naive CD4+ cells and higher diversity were found in long-lived than in aged donors.

Sequencing was carried out using blood. This sequence originates from a man older than 75 in good health. The rearrangement uses TRBV12-3 or TRBV12-4 and TRBJ1-6, with D possibly TRBD1 on 6 matching bases. Here the CDR3 DNA reads TGTGCCAGCAGTTCGGGACATTTAAGGTCCTATAATTCACCCCTCCACTTT. This codes for CASSSGHLRSYNSPLHF.